The present T cell receptor (beta chain) was sequenced within a study of blood T cell repertoires in COVID-19. Overall study context: Collection of acute and convalescent COVID-19 samples took place in the United States, Italy and Spain. PBMCs, B-cell-depleted T cells, or T cells were the source of the cDNA or gDNA that made up the material.

Germline loops: CDR1 MNHEY, CDR2 SMNVEV (reference sequence). CDR3 size: 14 residues. The V gene end was trimmed by 4 bases and the J gene end by 7 bases; junction bases not matched to a gene: 4. Original handling: The authors estimated nucleated cell counts from reference gene primer amplification. Sequencing was performed with immunoSEQ multiplex PCR; in TCRdb, only in-frame clones are kept and a portion is missing. The V and J calls and clone size were taken over from that table, and D and trimming were inferred from the DNA. The sample holds over 200,000 clones; about 85% are singletons and the top ten take roughly 12%.

The sample was peripheral blood. The chain couples TRBV27 to TRBJ1-6; 7 bases match TRBD1. The clonotype comes from a young woman who had recovered from COVID-19. The CDR3 DNA reads TGTGCCAGCAGTTATGGGACAGCCAATTCACCCCTCCACTTT. It encodes CASSYGTANSPLHF.